These 22 T cell receptor beta chains were all obtained from the same sample, sequenced in a study of vaccination and CD4 T cells after COVID-19. Their antigens remain unidentified. The Oncomine TCR Beta short-read assay was what sequenced the DNA obtained from cultured CD4+ T cells. Via MiXCR, TCRdb re-called the PCR reads, giving one row per CDR3 protein. The sample has approximately 20,000 distinct CDR3 sequences; roughly 23% are singletons. The treatment denotes: roughly ten-day PBMC culture with coronavirus spike peptide pools or control peptides (ViraFEST assay). Sequenced input: cultured CD4+ T cells from blood. The source is a human donor with COVID-19.

V is TRBV30 and J is TRBJ1-6, with TRBD1 matching over 8 bases. V was pared by 5 bases and J by 0 bases, with 0 bases of the junction left unmatched. This CDR3 is built from 14 residues. Germline lookup yields CDR1 GTSNPN and CDR2 SVGIG (reference sequence). In DNA form, the CDR3 reads TGTGCCTGGGGGACAGGCTCCTATAATTCACCCCTCCACTTT. It is translated as CAWGTGSYNSPLHF.

This sequence joins TRBV10-2 and TRBJ2-1, with D possibly being TRBD2 (6 bases). V lost 11 bases and J lost 7, with 12 bases in between. CDR3 length equals 11 residues. Germline assignment: CDR1 WSHSY and CDR2 SAAADI. The DNA for the CDR3 is TGCGCCTCCCGGCGGGGAAATGAGCAGTTCTTC. Amino acid sequence: CASRRGNEQFF.

This clonotype has a handful of counts. The chain is built from TRBV3-1 and TRBJ2-3; 8 nucleotides align to TRBD1. Trimming at V came to 0 bases and at J to 5 bases, leaving 7 bases not matched to a gene. The germline V gene encodes CDR1 LGHDT and CDR2 YNNKEL (reference sequence). The CDR3 runs 16 residues. The CDR3 DNA is TGTGCCAGCAGCCAAGATCCAGGGGGCGCGGTAGATACGCAGTATTTT. Protein sequence: CASSQDPGGAVDTQYF.

The CDR3 DNA sequence: TGTGCCTGGAGTGGACAAATTAGCAATCAGCCCCAGCATTTT. Protein sequence: CAWSGQISNQPQHF. The chain has TRBV30 and TRBJ1-5; no reliable D call. CDR1 is GTSNPN and CDR2 is SVGIG in the germline V gene (reference sequence). The CDR3 is 14 amino acids. V was shortened by 1 base and J by 0 bases, with 7 bases between the two germline ends.

This chain connects TRBV9 to TRBJ2-3; the D is unclear. Germline V lookup: CDR1 SGDLS, CDR2 YYNGEE. CDR3 size: 13 residues. Trimming took off 1 base at V and 5 bases at J, with 8 bases between the two ends. CDR3: CASSVTGEDTQYF. CDR3 DNA sequence: TGTGCCAGCAGCGTAACCGGAGAAGATACGCAGTATTTT. The full variable domain, its missing parts supplied by reference TRBV9 and TRBJ2-3, is DSGVTQTPKHLITATGQRVTLRCSPRSGDLSVYWYQQSLDQGLQFLIQYYNGEERAKGNILERFSAQQFPDLHSELNLSSLELGDSALYFCASSVTGEDTQYFGPGTRLTVL.

CDR3 bases: TGTGCCAGCAGTACTTCCGGGACAGGGGTCAATCAGCCCCAGCATTTT. Translated, it gives CASSTSGTGVNQPQHF. This chain uses TRBV12-3 or TRBV12-4 with TRBJ1-5, with TRBD1 matching 10 bases. J gave up 3 bases and V 5 bases, and 7 bases lay outside the gene matches. The CDR3 runs 16 residues.

This clonotype was counted between two and nine times. The rearrangement joins TRBV7-6 to TRBJ2-3; 7 nucleotides align to TRBD1. The CDR3 spans 15 residues. The trim removed 5 bases at V and 2 bases at J, leaving 7 bases unmatched. Per germline, CDR1 SGHVS and CDR2 FNYEAQ. CDR3 protein: CASSPRQGITDTQYF. CDR3 bases: TGTGCCAGCAGCCCGAGACAGGGAATCACAGATACGCAGTATTTT. Together with reference TRBV7-6 and TRBJ2-3, the CDR3 gives the full variable domain: GAGVSQSPRYKVTKRGQDVALRCDPISGHVSLYWYRQALGQGPEFLTYFNYEAQQDKSGLPNDRFSAERPEGSISTLTIQRTEQRDSAMYRCASSPRQGITDTQYFGPGTRLTVL.

This clonotype was picked up a small number of times. This chain joins TRBV5-3 and TRBJ1-6; D is unclear. TRBV5-3 is labeled an ORF, and its function is uncertain. CDR3 length: 15 residues. V shed 0 bases and J shed 11 bases, with 15 bases lying between them. The CDR3 DNA follows: TGTGCCAGAAGCTTGGTTGATCCTTGGCGGACACCCCTCCACTTT. It is translated as CARSLVDPWRTPLHF.

The CDR3 protein is CASSQGSAGQGGYTF. CDR3 nucleotide sequence: TGCGCCAGCAGCCAAGGGTCGGCAGGCCAGGGAGGCTACACCTTC. The chain uses TRBV4-1 and TRBJ1-2, with a possible D match to TRBD1 (5 bases). This CDR3 contains 15 residues. V was pared by 1 base and J by 8 bases, with 17 bases between. Germline V lookup: CDR1 MGHRA, CDR2 YSYEKL.

This clonotype has only a few counts. The chain couples TRBV4-2 to TRBJ1-3; no definite D call. The V gene lost 4 bases and the J gene lost 0 bases, with 13 bases spanning the gap. The V gene's germline CDR1 is LGHNA and CDR2 YNFKEQ. The CDR3 length is 16 residues. CDR3 amino acids: CASSPRSVSSGNTIYF. For the CDR3, the DNA is TGTGCCAGCAGCCCTCGTTCAGTTAGCTCTGGAAACACCATATATTTT.

The CDR3 coding sequence is TGCGCCAGCAGCGGACAGGGGGCGATGGGGGAAAAACTGTTTTTT. Residues: CASSGQGAMGEKLFF. The chain employs TRBV5-1 and TRBJ1-4, with TRBD1 identical over 11 bases. The CDR3 consists of 15 residues. Germline-derived CDR1 and CDR2 are SGHRS and YFSETQ. J gave up 8 bases and V 4 bases, and 7 bases lay outside the gene matches.

The V and J genes are TRBV5-5 and TRBJ1-2; 7 bases fit TRBD1. This CDR3 is built from 14 residues. The V gene's germline CDR1 is SGHKS and CDR2 YYEKEE (reference sequence). J lost 6 bases, V lost 0 bases, and 5 bases had no gene match. CDR3 protein: CASSLALTGNGYTF. The DNA for the CDR3 is TGTGCCAGCAGCTTGGCTCTGACAGGGAATGGCTACACCTTC.

J is TRBJ2-7 and V is TRBV7-2; D is perhaps TRBD1 (6 bases). Deletions cut 4 bases from V and 6 bases from J, with 16 bases between. Germline values: CDR1 SGHTA, CDR2 FQGNSA. The CDR3 consists of 14 residues. CDR3 DNA sequence: TGTGCCAGCAGCTGGGAGCAGGGGTCGGGCGAGCAGTACTTC. This codes for CASSWEQGSGEQYF.

The genes are TRBV30 and TRBJ2-1; D gene uncertain. The CDR3 consists of 15 residues. The germline V and J ends were trimmed by 2 bases and 7 bases, with 18 bases remaining between them. Germline values: CDR1 GTSNPN, CDR2 SVGIG (reference sequence). The CDR3 spells CAWSISSLPGNEQFF. For the CDR3, the DNA is TGTGCCTGGAGTATATCCTCTCTCCCTGGGAATGAGCAGTTCTTC.

This clonotype was counted a few times. This chain joins TRBV15 and TRBJ2-3; possibly TRBD1 or TRBD2 for D (5 bases each). In germline, CDR1 is LNHNV, CDR2 YYDKDF (reference sequence). V lost 2 bases to trimming and J lost 4 bases, with 10 bases between them. This CDR3 region has 14 residues. This CDR3 reads CATSRRGTADTQYF. CDR3 DNA sequence: TGTGCCACCAGCAGACGAGGGACGGCAGATACGCAGTATTTT.

The genes are TRBV5-6 and TRBJ1-5, with a weak D call TRBD1 (5 bases). Germline CDR1 is SGHDT and CDR2 is YYEEEE. CDR3 length equals 16 residues. The ends were cut back, 0 bases at V and 2 bases at J, with 12 bases in the middle. The CDR3 protein is CASSLEAGRRNQPQHF. CDR3 nucleotide sequence: TGTGCCAGCAGCTTGGAGGCGGGACGCCGCAATCAGCCCCAGCATTTT.

The chain uses TRBV6-2 or TRBV6-3 and TRBJ2-5; D uncertain. The V and J ends lost 6 bases and 3 bases respectively, with 8 bases between them. The CDR3 is made up of 12 amino acids. Germline CDR1 is MNHEY and CDR2 is SVGEGT. In nucleotides, the CDR3 is TGTGCCAGCAGGGGGTTAAAAGAGACCCAGTACTTC. It yields the protein CASRGLKETQYF.

There are a few counts of this clonotype. The chain uses TRBV7-2 and TRBJ1-2; no clear D. The CDR3 spans 14 residues. Germline V gene sequence: CDR1 SGHTA, CDR2 FQGNSA. The ends were cut back, 4 bases at V and 4 bases at J, with 13 bases in the middle. CDR3 sequence reads: CASSSTRVSYGYTF. In DNA form, the CDR3 reads TGTGCCAGCAGCTCTACCCGGGTTAGCTATGGCTACACCTTC. Based on the CDR3 plus reference TRBV7-2 and TRBJ1-2, the full variable domain is GAGVSQSPSNKVTEKGKDVELRCDPISGHTALYWYRQSLGQGLEFLIYFQGNSAPDKSGLPSDRFSAERTGGSVSTLTIQRTQQEDSAVYLCASSSTRVSYGYTFGSGTRLTVV.

The chain is built from TRBV5-1 and TRBJ2-5; D is perhaps TRBD2 (6 bases). The V gene lost 2 bases and the J gene lost 5 bases, with 13 bases spanning the gap. The CDR3 sequence is 14 residues long. From germline, CDR1 is SGHRS and CDR2 YFSETQ. CDR3: CASSFGSLRETQYF. The DNA for the CDR3 is TGCGCCAGCAGCTTCGGGAGCCTCCGGGAGACCCAGTACTTC. Supplemented by reference TRBV5-1 and TRBJ2-5, the full variable domain reads KAGVTQTPRYLIKTRGQQVTLSCSPISGHRSVSWYQQTPGQGLQFLFEYFSETQRNKGNFPGRFSGRQFSNSRSEMNVSTLELGDSALYLCASSFGSLRETQYFGPGTRLLVL.

This chain connects TRBV18 to TRBJ1-1; 9 bases match TRBD1. The trim removed 3 bases at V and 5 bases at J, leaving 4 bases unmatched. Germline V gene lookup returns CDR1 KGHSH and CDR2 LQKENI. The CDR3 sequence is 14 residues long. The CDR3: CASSPGTGRTEAFF. Here the CDR3 DNA reads TGTGCCAGCTCACCGGGGACAGGGAGGACTGAAGCTTTCTTT.

The chain employs TRBV2 and TRBJ1-2, with TRBD1 matching over 8 bases. The junction had 5 bases not matched to a gene; V was cut back by 4 bases and J by 7 bases. CDR3 size: 13 residues. Germline CDR1 is SNHLY and CDR2 is FYNNEI. DNA for the CDR3: TGTGCCAGCAGTGCGACAGGGGTTGGTGGCTACACCTTC. Translation: CASSATGVGGYTF. Full variable domain (outside the CDR3, taken from reference TRBV2 and TRBJ1-2): EPEVTQTPSHQVTQMGQEVILRCVPISNHLYFYWYRQILGQKVEFLVSFYNNEISEKSEIFDDQFSVERPDGSNFTLKIRSTKLEDSAMYFCASSATGVGGYTFGSGTRLTVV.

This clonotype appeared a few times. The rearrangement joins TRBV15 to TRBJ1-6; TRBD1 agrees at 11 bases. Losses at the gene ends were 5 bases for V and 0 bases for J; bases not matched to a gene: 6. The germline CDR1 and CDR2 sequences are LNHNV and YYDKDF (reference sequence). The CDR3 runs to 18 residues. CDR3 sequence (DNA): TGTGCCACCAGCTTCGGGACAGGGGGTAGCTCCTATAATTCACCCCTCCACTTT. Amino acids: CATSFGTGGSSYNSPLHF.